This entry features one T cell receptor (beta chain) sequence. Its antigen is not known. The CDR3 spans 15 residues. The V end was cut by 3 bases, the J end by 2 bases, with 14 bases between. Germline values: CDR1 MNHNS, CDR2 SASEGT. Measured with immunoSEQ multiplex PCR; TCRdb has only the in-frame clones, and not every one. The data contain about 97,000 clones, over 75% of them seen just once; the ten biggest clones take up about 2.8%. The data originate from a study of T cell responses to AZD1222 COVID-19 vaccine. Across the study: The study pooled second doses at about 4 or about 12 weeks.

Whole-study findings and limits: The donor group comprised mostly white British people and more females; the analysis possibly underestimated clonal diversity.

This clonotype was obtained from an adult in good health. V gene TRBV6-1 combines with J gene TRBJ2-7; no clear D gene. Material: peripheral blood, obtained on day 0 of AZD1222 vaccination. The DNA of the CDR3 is TGTGCCAGCAGTGACCCCCTATTCCTTCCCTACGAGCAGTACTTC. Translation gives CASSDPLFLPYEQYF.